The present TCR beta chain was sequenced within a study of Graves' ophthalmopathy and Graves' hyperthyroidism. The TCR beta CDR3 regions underwent amplification from RNA transcripts. The library came from an HTBI-primed first-round RT-PCR and a second-round multiplex PCR. MiXCR was run by TCRdb on the multiplex PCR reads, yielding one entry per CDR3 protein. The repertoire holds around 520,000 distinct CDR3 sequences, with under 40% as singletons. This clonotype was detected a few times. Its cognate antigen is unknown. Points from the study as a whole: Ophthalmopathy progression was predicted by the model at just over 70% sensitivity and 72.22% specificity.

Patients newly diagnosed with hyperthyroidism, under 2 months' duration, were aged 18 to 65, the study reports. The TCR originated in an adult man with Graves' hyperthyroidism. The specimen sequenced was peripheral blood or thyroid tissue (not recorded which).

The CDR3 here is CASSRWDFPYEQYF. The CDR3 coding sequence is TGTGCCAGCAGTAGGTGGGACTTCCCCTACGAGCAGTACTTC. The chain combines TRBV25-1 with TRBJ2-7, with D possibly matching TRBD2 (6 bases). Germline CDR1 reads MGHDK; CDR2 reads SYGVNS. Trimming pared 5 bases from V and 2 bases from J, leaving 13 bases between. The CDR3 extends over 14 amino acids.